This T cell receptor (beta chain) was recorded in a study of blood T cell repertoires in COVID-19 (dated by TCRdb to about 2020). Describing the broader study: The collaborator samples originated in the United States, Italy and Spain and spanned the acute and convalescent phases of COVID-19. Where HLA class I and class II types were available, the types were taken from metadata supplied by the sample provider, not from assay-based typing. The sample metadata nearly always contained a de-identified subject ID, COVID-19 status, age in years and sex. The prospective study material was composed of cDNA or gDNA derived from T cells, B-cell-depleted T cells, or PBMCs. A freely available public database, intended as a resource for researchers studying the immune response to SARS-CoV-2, is where the repertoires were released. The dataset comprised deeply sampled blood TCRbeta repertoires from subjects exposed to, actively infected with, or recovered from COVID-19. The samples were drawn from the first 160 participants of the ongoing ImmuneRACE study and from over 950 subjects provided by 6 global collaborators.

Of note for this clone: This clone's antigen is unknown. Base qualities are missing; no much larger clone stands one base away.

Broad study findings and their caveats: How much clinical and demographic metadata was included differed by source and by participant, and the metadata was provided uncurated.

TCRbeta CDR3 regions were amplified from genomic DNA by means of the immunoSEQ Assay, a bias-controlled multiplex PCR. From the authors' description of their analysis: Within the assay, amplification of reference gene primers was used to estimate how many nucleated cells each sample contained. Sequence reads were collapsed and filtered to measure the absolute abundance of every unique TCRbeta CDR3 rearrangement. Productive Simpson clonality was computed per sample as the square root of Simpson's diversity index over productive rearrangements. TCRdb obtained this table from immuneACCESS and retained in-frame rearrangements with V and J assigned. These tables miss some clones; where compared with another copy, unresolved V genes account for less than half of the shortfall, and the remainder is unexplained. V, J and clone size reflect that table, while D and trimming were determined from the DNA. The sample records around 180,000 clones, under 90% of which are singletons. The top ten constitute about an eighth of the sample.

Participants in the prospective study were enrolled through a virtual design, were aged roughly 18 to 90 years, and lived in roughly 24 United States geographic areas. To assign participants to cohorts, the prospective study relied on clinical history that participants themselves reported in a screening survey and a study questionnaire. Recovered participants in ImmuneRACE Cohort 3 were defined as having two consecutive negative NP/OP PCR tests, clearance from a healthcare professional, or resolution of symptoms. Mobile phlebotomists in the prospective study collected whole blood, serum and a nasopharyngeal or oropharyngeal swab from every participant. Prospective study participants could optionally give additional blood draws and questionnaires over a roughly two-month period. Blood samples from the prospective study were shipped frozen or at room temperature prior to DNA extraction. From the cysteine up to the phenylalanine, the CDR3 has a length of 14 residues. Only the CDR3 part of the read is kept: 42 bases, read in frame from the first base. Germline trimming amounts to 2 bases on V and 7 bases on J, with 7 as the count of junction bases outside the gene matches. Taken from the germline V gene, the CDR1 and CDR2 loops are SGHAT and FQNNGV.

The sequenced material came from PBMCs or T cells enriched from blood (not recorded which). The rearranged chain carries TRBV11-2 and TRBJ1-1; 7 junctional bases match TRBD1. The source of this sequence is a man aged 50 to 60 who had recovered from COVID-19. The sequenced DNA: TGTGCCAGCAGCTTAATAGGGGGCGCAGGTGAAGCTTTCTTT. Translated, this gives CASSLIGGAGEAFF.